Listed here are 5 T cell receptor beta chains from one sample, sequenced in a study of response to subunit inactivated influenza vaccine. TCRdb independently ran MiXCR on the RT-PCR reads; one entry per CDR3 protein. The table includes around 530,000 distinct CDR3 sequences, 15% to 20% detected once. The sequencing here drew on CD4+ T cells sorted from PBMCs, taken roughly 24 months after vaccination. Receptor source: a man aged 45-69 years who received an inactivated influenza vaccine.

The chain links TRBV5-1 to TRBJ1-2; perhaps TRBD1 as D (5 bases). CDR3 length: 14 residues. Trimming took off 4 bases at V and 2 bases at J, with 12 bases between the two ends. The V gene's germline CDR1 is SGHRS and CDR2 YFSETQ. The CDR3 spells CASSPDTTNYGYTF. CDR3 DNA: TGCGCCAGCAGCCCGGACACCACAAACTATGGCTACACCTTC.

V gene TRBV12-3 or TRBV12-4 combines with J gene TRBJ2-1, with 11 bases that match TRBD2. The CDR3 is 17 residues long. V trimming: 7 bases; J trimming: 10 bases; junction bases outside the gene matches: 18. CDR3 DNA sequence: TGTGCCAGCACCAAAGATTCGGGGCTAGCGGGGGGCCCAGAGCAGTTCTTC. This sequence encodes CASTKDSGLAGGPEQFF.

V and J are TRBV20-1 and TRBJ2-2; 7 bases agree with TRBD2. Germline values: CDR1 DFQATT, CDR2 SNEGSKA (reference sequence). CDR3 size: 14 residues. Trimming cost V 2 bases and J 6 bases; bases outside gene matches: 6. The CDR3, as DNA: TGCAGTGCTAGAAGACTAGCCGTCGCCGGGGAGCTGTTTTTT. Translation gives CSARRLAVAGELFF.

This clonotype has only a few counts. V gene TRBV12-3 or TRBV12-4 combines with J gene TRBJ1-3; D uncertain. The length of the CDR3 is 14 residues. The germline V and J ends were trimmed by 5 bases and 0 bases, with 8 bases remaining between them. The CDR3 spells CASSQSLSGNTIYF. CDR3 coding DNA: TGTGCCAGCAGTCAGAGCCTCTCTGGAAACACCATATATTTT.

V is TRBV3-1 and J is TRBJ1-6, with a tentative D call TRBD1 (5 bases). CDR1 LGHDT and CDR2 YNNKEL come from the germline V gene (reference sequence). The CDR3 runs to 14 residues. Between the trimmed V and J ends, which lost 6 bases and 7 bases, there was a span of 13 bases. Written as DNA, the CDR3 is TGTGCCAGCAGTAATGGGGCAGGGAATTCACCCCTCCACTTT. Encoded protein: CASSNGAGNSPLHF.